Presented here are 22 T cell receptor beta chains from one specimen sequenced in a study of regulatory T cells in long-lasting Graves disease. Described time point: newly diagnosed GD, antithyroid drugs for less than 3 months. PBMC RNA served as the TCR library source. Relying on iRepertoire HTBI primers and Arm-PCR of CDR3 regions, the team built TCR beta libraries. TCRdb re-derived calls from the multiplex PCR reads in MiXCR, one entry per CDR3 protein. The table lists under 450,000 distinct CDR3 sequences, around 11% of them singletons. The same specimen was also included in a second study, on T cells in Graves' hyperthyroidism and ophthalmopathy.

The sequenced sample was peripheral blood mononuclear cells (PBMCs), obtained at new diagnosis, from a patient treated with antithyroid drugs. Receptors originate from a woman between 18 and 29 years old with Graves disease.

As for this clonotype: A clone one base away is much larger, so this may be a read error. The chain uses TRBV9 and TRBJ2-1; a weak D match, TRBD1 (5 bases). The germline V and J ends were trimmed by 3 bases and 9 bases, with 19 bases remaining between them. Germline CDR1 SGDLS, CDR2 YYNGEE. The CDR3 runs to 15 residues. This chain's CDR3 is CASSAVGLGVREQFF. DNA of the CDR3: TGTGCCAGCAGCGCAGTAGGGCTAGGGGTGCGTGAGCAGTTCTTC.

This clonotype was counted only a few times. This chain links TRBV6-5 with TRBJ2-3; 10 positions match TRBD2. The CDR3 totals 21 residues. Trimming took 0 bases from V and 3 from J; bases not matched to a gene: 18. Germline V gene data show CDR1 as MNHEY and CDR2 as SVGAGI. The CDR3 nucleotides read TGTGCCAGCAGTTACTCGAGTAGGAGCGGGAGGGCCCTTCACAAGACAGATACGCAGTATTTT. It is translated as CASSYSSRSGRALHKTDTQYF.

This clonotype was counted ten times or more. The chain couples TRBV7-8 to TRBJ2-5, with D possibly matching TRBD2 (7 bases). Germline V gene sequence: CDR1 SGHVS, CDR2 FQNEAQ. CDR3 length: 15 amino acids. The V gene lost 5 bases and the J gene lost 2 bases, with 15 bases spanning the gap. The CDR3 DNA is TGTGCCAGCAGCCCCCCTGGGGGGGCACAAGAGACCCAGTACTTC. Protein sequence: CASSPPGGAQETQYF.

This clonotype was recorded at least ten times. A junction boundary mismatches the germline segment, possibly from a read error. This rearrangement joins TRBV29-1 to TRBJ1-1; D call uncertain. Germline V CDR1 and CDR2: SQVTM, ANQGSEA. There are 11 residues in the CDR3. This CDR3 reads CSGLWNTEAFF. Here the CDR3 DNA reads TGCAGCGGTTTATGGAACACTGAAGCTTTCTTC.

This clonotype showed up just a few times. The rearrangement joins TRBV27 to TRBJ1-2; tentative D call: TRBD1 (5 bases). Trimming took off 0 bases at V and 4 bases at J, with 15 bases between the two ends. Germline CDR1 is MNHEY and CDR2 is SMNVEV (reference sequence). The CDR3 covers 16 residues. The CDR3 region is CASSLSFGAAFYGYTF. CDR3 coding DNA: TGTGCCAGCAGTTTATCCTTCGGGGCTGCTTTCTATGGCTACACCTTC.

Regarding this clonotype: Since a much larger clone is just one base distant, this may be a read error. V usage is TRBV5-1 and J usage is TRBJ1-4; D gene unclear. The CDR3 spans 16 residues. In germline, CDR1 is SGHRS, CDR2 YFSETQ. The CDR3 sequence is CASSLVVSGGGEKLLF. CDR3 in DNA: TGCGCCAGCAGCTTGGTTGTCTCCGGAGGAGGTGAAAAACTGCTTTTT.

This clonotype was counted a few times. The chain employs TRBV28 and TRBJ1-1; D ambiguous. CDR1 and CDR2 from the germline V gene are MDHEN and SYDVKM. The CDR3 sequence is 15 residues long. Trimming removed 4 bases from V and 0 bases from J, with 12 bases in between. CDR3 bases: TGTGCCAGCAGTTCGCCCCCCCAGCTGAACACTGAAGCTTTCTTT. Translated, it gives CASSSPPQLNTEAFF. Variable domain in full (rest from reference TRBV28 and TRBJ1-1): DVKVTQSSRYLVKRTGEKVFLECVQDMDHENMFWYRQDPGLGLRLIYFSYDVKMKEKGDIPEGYSVSREKKERFSLILESASTNQTSMYLCASSSPPQLNTEAFFGQGTRLTVV.

This clonotype was seen at least ten times. The CDR3 DNA is TGTGCCAGCAGCGACAGACCTACTAACTATGGCTACACCTTC. Translating it yields CASSDRPTNYGYTF. This rearrangement joins TRBV28 to TRBJ1-2; a possible D gene is TRBD1 (5 bases). In germline, CDR1 is MDHEN, CDR2 SYDVKM. The CDR3 is 14 amino acids. Trimming pared 6 bases from V and 0 bases from J, leaving 11 bases between.

In its sample, this clonotype was seen many times. The chain employs TRBV7-6 and TRBJ2-2; D gene unclear. V lost 2 bases and J 3 bases, leaving 13 bases between the germline ends. In germline, CDR1 is SGHVS, CDR2 FNYEAQ. This CDR3 contains 16 residues. In DNA form, the CDR3 reads TGTGCCAGCAGCTTAATTGGCGGCCGGGACACCGGGGAGCTGTTTTTT. It specifies CASSLIGGRDTGELFF.

This clonotype showed up many times. This rearrangement joins TRBV6-2 or TRBV6-3 to TRBJ2-1; 9 bases are shared with TRBD2. V lost 6 bases, J lost 0 bases, and 6 bases stayed unmatched. The length of the CDR3 is 16 residues. Germline V gene lookup returns CDR1 MNHEY and CDR2 SVGEGT. The CDR3 nucleotides are TGTGCCAGCAGACGGCGGGGGGGCCTCTCCTACAATGAGCAGTTCTTC. Amino acid sequence: CASRRRGGLSYNEQFF.

A few counts support this clonotype. The germline gene is not matched at one end of the junction; a read error may be the cause. V gene TRBV3-1 combines with J gene TRBJ2-5; D call uncertain. Per the germline V gene, CDR1 is LGHDT and CDR2 is YNNKEL (reference sequence). The length of the CDR3 is 15 residues. The CDR3 nucleotides read TGTGCCGGCAGCCAAGATGTAGGTTGGCGGGAGACCCAGTACTTC. It codes for CAGSQDVGWRETQYF.

J is TRBJ2-2 and V is TRBV20-1; unclear D gene. The CDR3 has 14 residues. The V and J ends lost 4 bases and 6 bases respectively, with 15 bases between them. Germline values: CDR1 DFQATT, CDR2 SNEGSKA (reference sequence). Written as DNA, the CDR3 is TGCAGTGCTATAGTCCCTCAGGCGGCCGGGGAGCTGTTTTTT. It is translated as CSAIVPQAAGELFF.

This clonotype was detected only a few times. V usage is TRBV6-2 or TRBV6-3 and J usage is TRBJ1-4, with D uncertain. The ends were cut back, 10 bases at V and 4 bases at J, with 13 bases in the middle. CDR3 length: 13 amino acids. Germline V lookup: CDR1 MNHEY, CDR2 SVGEGT. The CDR3 sequence is CATVDGRNEKLFF. CDR3 nucleotide sequence: TGTGCCACCGTAGACGGCCGTAATGAAAAACTGTTTTTT.

This clonotype occurred many times. V gene TRBV28 combines with J gene TRBJ2-4; D call uncertain. V was cut by 4 bases and J by 1 base, with 14 bases left in between. The CDR3 sequence is 16 residues long. In germline, CDR1 is MDHEN, CDR2 SYDVKM. The DNA of the CDR3 is TGTGCCAGCAGTTCAATACCTTACAACGCCAAAAACATTCAGTACTTC. Its protein is CASSSIPYNAKNIQYF.

This clonotype turned up a few times. The rearrangement links TRBV4-1 to TRBJ2-7; D ambiguous. Germline lookup yields CDR1 MGHRA and CDR2 YSYEKL. V was trimmed by 3 bases and J by 3 bases, leaving 15 bases between them. The CDR3 consists of 15 residues. CDR3 sequence (DNA): TGCGCCAGCAGCCAGCCCGGATTATCGGGCTACGAGCAGTACTTC. Its translation: CASSQPGLSGYEQYF.

This clonotype was picked up many times. The chain couples TRBV7-2 to TRBJ2-1; 9 bases match TRBD2. The CDR3 extends over 15 amino acids. V lost 5 bases, J lost 9 bases, and 11 bases stayed unmatched. Looked up from germline, CDR1 is SGHTA and CDR2 is FQGNSA. As DNA, the CDR3 is TGTGCCAGCAGCCCAGAGAGCGGGGGGACCGGTGAGCAGTTCTTC. Encoded protein: CASSPESGGTGEQFF.

This clonotype was seen ten or more times. The CDR3 nucleotides are TGCAGCGTTGAGGAGGATAGGGCTGAAGCTTTCTTT. Residues: CSVEEDRAEAFF. The rearrangement links TRBV29-1 to TRBJ1-1; no definite D call. Trimming left V 3 bases short and J 6 bases short, with 11 bases between. From germline, CDR1 is SQVTM and CDR2 ANQGSEA. This CDR3 comprises 12 residues. The complete variable domain, with remaining parts taken from reference TRBV29-1 and TRBJ1-1, reads SAVISQKPSRDICQRGTSLTIQCQVDSQVTMMFWYRQQPGQSLTLIATANQGSEATYESGFVIDKFPISRPNLTFSTLTVSNMSPEDSSIYLCSVEEDRAEAFFGQGTRLTVV.

This clonotype was detected many times. J is TRBJ1-2 and V is TRBV12-3 or TRBV12-4, with D possibly matching TRBD1 (6 bases). Trimming took 7 bases from V and 7 from J, leaving 13 bases between them. This CDR3 is 12 amino acids long. The CDR3 here is CASKAQGGGYTF. DNA for the CDR3: TGTGCCAGCAAGGCCCAAGGGGGTGGCTACACCTTC.

This clonotype was detected only a few times. This rearrangement joins TRBV4-1 to TRBJ2-3, with a tentative D call TRBD1 (6 bases). There are 14 residues in the CDR3. Per the germline V gene, CDR1 is MGHRA and CDR2 is YSYEKL. Trimming shortened V by 4 bases and J by 1 base, and 9 bases separated the two germline ends. The CDR3, as DNA: TGCGCCAGCAGCCCGCGACAGGGCACAGATACGCAGTATTTT. Translation: CASSPRQGTDTQYF.

This clonotype was recorded many times. The CDR3 loop reads CASTPLGGSYNEQFF. In nucleotides, the CDR3 is TGTGCCAGCACTCCACTAGGGGGTTCCTACAATGAGCAGTTCTTC. V usage is TRBV6-1 and J usage is TRBJ2-1, with D tentatively TRBD1 (6 bases). The ends were cut back, 7 bases at V and 1 base at J, with 14 bases in the middle. CDR3 length equals 15 residues. CDR1 and CDR2 from the germline V gene are MNHNS and SASEGT.

There are many counts of this clonotype. The chain joins TRBV11-2 to TRBJ2-1; TRBD2 agrees at 11 bases. Unmatched junction bases numbered 6, after V lost 5 bases and J lost 3 bases. The germline V gene has CDR1 SGHAT and CDR2 FQNNGV. The CDR3 extends over 16 amino acids. The CDR3 DNA sequence: TGTGCCAGCAGCACGCGACTAGCGGGAAACTACAATGAGCAGTTCTTC. This translates into CASSTRLAGNYNEQFF.

This clonotype was seen many times. The chain carries TRBV28 and TRBJ1-1; maybe TRBD1 (6 bases). Germline lookup yields CDR1 MDHEN and CDR2 SYDVKM. The CDR3 is 14 residues long. Trimming took off 4 bases at V and 10 bases at J, with 19 bases between the two ends. In DNA, the CDR3 is TGTGCCAGCAGTTCCCTCCCCACAGGGCGCGGAGCTTTCTTT. Protein product: CASSSLPTGRGAFF. The variable domain in full, with the rest retrieved from reference TRBV28 and TRBJ1-1, is DVKVTQSSRYLVKRTGEKVFLECVQDMDHENMFWYRQDPGLGLRLIYFSYDVKMKEKGDIPEGYSVSREKKERFSLILESASTNQTSMYLCASSSLPTGRGAFFGQGTRLTVV.